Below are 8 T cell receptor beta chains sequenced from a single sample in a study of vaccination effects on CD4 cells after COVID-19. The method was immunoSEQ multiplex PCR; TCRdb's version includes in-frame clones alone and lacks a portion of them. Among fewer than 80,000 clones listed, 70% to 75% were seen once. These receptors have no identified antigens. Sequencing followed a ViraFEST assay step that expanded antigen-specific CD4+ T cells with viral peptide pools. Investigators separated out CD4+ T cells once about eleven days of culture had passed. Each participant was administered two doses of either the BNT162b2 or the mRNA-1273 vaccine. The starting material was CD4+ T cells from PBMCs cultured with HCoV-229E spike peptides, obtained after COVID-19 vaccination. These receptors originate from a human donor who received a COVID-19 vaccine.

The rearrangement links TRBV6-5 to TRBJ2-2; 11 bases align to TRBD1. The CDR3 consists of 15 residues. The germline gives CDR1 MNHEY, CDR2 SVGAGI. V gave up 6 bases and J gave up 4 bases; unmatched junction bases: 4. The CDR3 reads CASRRTGGVTGELFF. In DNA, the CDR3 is TGTGCCAGCAGGCGGACAGGGGGCGTCACCGGGGAGCTGTTTTTT.

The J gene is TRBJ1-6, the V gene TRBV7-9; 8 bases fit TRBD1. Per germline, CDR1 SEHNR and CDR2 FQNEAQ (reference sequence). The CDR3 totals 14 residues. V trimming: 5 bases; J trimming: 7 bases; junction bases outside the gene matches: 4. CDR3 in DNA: TGTGCCAGCAGCCCTAGACAGGGGAATTCACCCCTCCACTTT. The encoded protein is CASSPRQGNSPLHF.

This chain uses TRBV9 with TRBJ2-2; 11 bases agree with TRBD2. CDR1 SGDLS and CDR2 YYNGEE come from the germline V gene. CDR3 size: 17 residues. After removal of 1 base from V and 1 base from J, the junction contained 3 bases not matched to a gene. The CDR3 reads CASSVLGLAENTGELFF. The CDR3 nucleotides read TGTGCCAGCAGCGTATTGGGACTAGCGGAGAACACCGGGGAGCTGTTTTTT.

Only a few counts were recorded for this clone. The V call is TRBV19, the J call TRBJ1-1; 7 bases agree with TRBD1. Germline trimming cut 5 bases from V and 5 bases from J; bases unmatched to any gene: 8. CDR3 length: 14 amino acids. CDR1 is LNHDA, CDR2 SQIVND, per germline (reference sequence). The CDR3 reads CASSAWTGWTEAFF. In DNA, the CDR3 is TGTGCCAGTAGTGCCTGGACAGGTTGGACTGAAGCTTTCTTT.

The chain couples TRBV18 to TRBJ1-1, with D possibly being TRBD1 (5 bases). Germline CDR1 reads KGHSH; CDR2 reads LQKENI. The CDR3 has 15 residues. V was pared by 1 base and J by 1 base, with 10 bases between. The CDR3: CASSPLDSPNTEAFF. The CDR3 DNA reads TGTGCCAGCTCACCACTCGACAGCCCGAACACTGAAGCTTTCTTT.

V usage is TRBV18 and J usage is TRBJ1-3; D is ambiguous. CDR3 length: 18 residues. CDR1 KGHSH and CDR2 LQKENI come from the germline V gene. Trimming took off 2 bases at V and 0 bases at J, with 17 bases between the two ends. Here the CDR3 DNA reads TGTGCCAGCTCACCAGGTACGGGATCACAGCGCTCTGGAAACACCATATATTTT. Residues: CASSPGTGSQRSGNTIYF.

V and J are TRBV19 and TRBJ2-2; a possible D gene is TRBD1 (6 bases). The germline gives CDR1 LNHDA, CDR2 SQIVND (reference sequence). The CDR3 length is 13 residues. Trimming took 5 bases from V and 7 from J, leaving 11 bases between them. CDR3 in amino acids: CASSPRQVGELFF. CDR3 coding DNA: TGTGCCAGTAGTCCCCGACAGGTCGGGGAGCTGTTTTTT.

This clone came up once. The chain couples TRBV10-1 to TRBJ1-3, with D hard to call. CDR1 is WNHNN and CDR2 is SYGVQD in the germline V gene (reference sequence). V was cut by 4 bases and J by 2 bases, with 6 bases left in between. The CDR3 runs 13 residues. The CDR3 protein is CASSAGAGNTIYF. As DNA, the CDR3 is TGCGCCAGCAGTGCAGGAGCTGGAAACACCATATATTTT.